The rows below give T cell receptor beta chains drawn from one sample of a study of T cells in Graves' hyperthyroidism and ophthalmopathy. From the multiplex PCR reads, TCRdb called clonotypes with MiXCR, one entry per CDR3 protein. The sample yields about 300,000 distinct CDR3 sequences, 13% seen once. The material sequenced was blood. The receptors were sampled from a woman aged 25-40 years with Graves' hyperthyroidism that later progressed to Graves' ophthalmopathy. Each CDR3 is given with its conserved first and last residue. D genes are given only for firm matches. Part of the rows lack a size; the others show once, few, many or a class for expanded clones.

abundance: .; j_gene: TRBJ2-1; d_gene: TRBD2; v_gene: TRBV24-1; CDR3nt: TGTGCCACCAGTGATTTCGGGACTAGCGGGAATGAGCAGTTCTTC; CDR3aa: CATSDFGTSGNEQFF
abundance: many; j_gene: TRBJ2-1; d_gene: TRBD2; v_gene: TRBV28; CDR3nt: TGTGCCAGCAGTTTAGACGGGGAGGGCCGGTACAATGAGCAGTTCTTC; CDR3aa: CASSLDGEGRYNEQFF
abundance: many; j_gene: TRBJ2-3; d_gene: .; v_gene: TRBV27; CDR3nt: TGTGCCAGCAGGGGAATTACGCAGTATTTT; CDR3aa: CASRGITQYF
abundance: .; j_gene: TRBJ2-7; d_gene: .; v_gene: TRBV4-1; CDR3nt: TGCGCCAGCAGCCAAGGGCTGGGAGGGGGTCACTACGAGCAGTACTTC; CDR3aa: CASSQGLGGGHYEQYF
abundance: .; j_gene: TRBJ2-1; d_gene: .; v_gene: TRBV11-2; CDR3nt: TGTGCCAGCAGCCAAGATAGCGAGACAGTCTACAATGAGCAGTTCTTC; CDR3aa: CASSQDSETVYNEQFF
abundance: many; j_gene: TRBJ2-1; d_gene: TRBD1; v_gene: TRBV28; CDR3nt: TGTGCCAGCAACGTGAGTCCGGGACAGGGTATTATTGAGCAGTTCTTC; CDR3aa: CASNVSPGQGIIEQFF
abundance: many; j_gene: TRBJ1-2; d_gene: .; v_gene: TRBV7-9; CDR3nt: TGTGCCAGCAGCTTAGAGGGGTTTGGCTACACCTTC; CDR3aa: CASSLEGFGYTF
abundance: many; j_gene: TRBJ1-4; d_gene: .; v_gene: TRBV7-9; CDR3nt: TGTGCCAGCAGCCCTTACAGGGATAATGAAAAACTGTTTTTT; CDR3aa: CASSPYRDNEKLFF
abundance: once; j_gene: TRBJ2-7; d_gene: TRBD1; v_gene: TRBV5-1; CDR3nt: TGCGCCAGCAGCTTGGTAGCAGGGGACAGCTACGAGCAGTACTTC; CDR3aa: CASSLVAGDSYEQYF
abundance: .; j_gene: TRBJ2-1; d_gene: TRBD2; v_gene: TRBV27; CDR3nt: TGTGCCAGCAGATCCACCGGACTAGCGGGTAGGAGCTCCTACAATGAGCAGTTCTTC; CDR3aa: CASRSTGLAGRSSYNEQFF
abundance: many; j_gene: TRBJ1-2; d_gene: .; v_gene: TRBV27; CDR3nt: TGTGCCAGCAGTTTATCGGAGGGAATGGATGGCTACACCTTC; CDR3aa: CASSLSEGMDGYTF
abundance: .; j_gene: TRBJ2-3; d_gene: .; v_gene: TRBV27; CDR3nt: TGTGCCAGCAGGATGGGGGGAATAGATACGCAGTATTTT; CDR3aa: CASRMGGIDTQYF
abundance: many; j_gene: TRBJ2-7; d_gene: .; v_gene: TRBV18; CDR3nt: TGTGCCAGCTCACCACGGCGGAACGGCTACGAGCAGTACTTC; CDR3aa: CASSPRRNGYEQYF
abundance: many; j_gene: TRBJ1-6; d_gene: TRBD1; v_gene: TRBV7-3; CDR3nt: TGTGCCAGCAGCTTAACTGGACAGGGCAGATCACCCCTCCACTTT; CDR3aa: CASSLTGQGRSPLHF
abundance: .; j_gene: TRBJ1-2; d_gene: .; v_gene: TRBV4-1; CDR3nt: TGCGCCAGCAGCCAGGAGGGGGGGCCTAACTATGGCTACACCTTC; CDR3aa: CASSQEGGPNYGYTF
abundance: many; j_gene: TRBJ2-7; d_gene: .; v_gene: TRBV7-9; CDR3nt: TGTGCCAGCAGTCCCCCAAGAGAGTCCTACGAGCAGTACTTC; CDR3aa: CASSPPRESYEQYF
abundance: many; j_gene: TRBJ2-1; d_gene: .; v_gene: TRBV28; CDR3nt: TGTGCCAGCAGCCGACCGACAGGAGTCTACAATGAGCAGTTCTTC; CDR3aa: CASSRPTGVYNEQFF
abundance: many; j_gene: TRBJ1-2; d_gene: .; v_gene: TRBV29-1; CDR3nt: TGCAGCGTTGAAAGCCTTGGGTTTGACTATGGCTACACCTTC; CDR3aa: CSVESLGFDYGYTF
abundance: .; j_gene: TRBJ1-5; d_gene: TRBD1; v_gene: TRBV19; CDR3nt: TGTGCCAGTAGCGGGAGATGGGACAGGGTGTTTACGGTTTATCAGCCCCAGCATTTT; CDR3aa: CASSGRWDRVFTVYQPQHF
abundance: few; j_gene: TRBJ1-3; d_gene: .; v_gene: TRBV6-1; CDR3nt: TGTGCCAGCAGCTCCACTTGGGACGGTGGAAACACCATATATTTT; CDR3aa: CASSSTWDGGNTIYF
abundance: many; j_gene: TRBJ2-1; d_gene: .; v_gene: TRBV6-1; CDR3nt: TGTGCCAGCAGGCACCTAGCGTACCCAAGCTCCTACAATGAGCAGTTCTTC; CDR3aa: CASRHLAYPSSYNEQFF
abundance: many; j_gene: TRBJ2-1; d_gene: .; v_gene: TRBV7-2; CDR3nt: TGTGCCAGCAGCTTAGTTGGAGGGCATGAGCAGTTCTTC; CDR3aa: CASSLVGGHEQFF
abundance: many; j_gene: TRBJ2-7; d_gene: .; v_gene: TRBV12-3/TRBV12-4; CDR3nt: TGTGCCAGCAGTTTCGACCCCTACGAGCAGTACTTC; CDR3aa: CASSFDPYEQYF
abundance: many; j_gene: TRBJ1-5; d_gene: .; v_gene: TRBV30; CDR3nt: TGTGCCTGGAGTGTACTGGAGGGAAACCAGCCCCAGCATTTT; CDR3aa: CAWSVLEGNQPQHF
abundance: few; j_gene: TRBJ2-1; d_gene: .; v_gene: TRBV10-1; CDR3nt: TGCGCCAGCAGTGAGCATTGGTGGGGGGCCTACAATGAGCAGTTCTTC; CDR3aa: CASSEHWWGAYNEQFF
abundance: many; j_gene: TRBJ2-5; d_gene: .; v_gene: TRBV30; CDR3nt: TGTGCCTGGAGTGTAGATACCCGCCGGGAGACCCAGTACTTC; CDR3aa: CAWSVDTRRETQYF
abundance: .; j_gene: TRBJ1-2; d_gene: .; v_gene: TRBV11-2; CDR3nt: TGTGCCAGCAGCTTAGGGGATAGGTCGGTCCCAATACACAAAAATGGCTACACCTTC; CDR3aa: CASSLGDRSVPIHKNGYTF
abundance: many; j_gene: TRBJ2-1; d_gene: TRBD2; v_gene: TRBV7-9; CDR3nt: TGTGCCAGCAGTTTTGGACTAGCGGGAGGCCCTCAAGAGCAGTTCTTC; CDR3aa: CASSFGLAGGPQEQFF